The clone carrying this T cell receptor beta chain was seen repeatedly, ten times or more. Its specificity is not known. The J segment lost 5 bases and the V segment lost 3 bases, leaving 3 bases of the junction unmatched. From germline, CDR1 is ENHRY and CDR2 SYGVKD. The CDR3 is made up of 14 amino acids. Regarding time point: newly diagnosed GD, antithyroid drugs for less than 3 months. PBMCs provided the RNA from which the TCR library was made. The record originates from a study of regulatory T cells in long-lasting Graves disease. Study-wide points: Persistent Graves' disease cases displayed lower TCR diversity than newly diagnosed ones.

CDR3 regions were amplified by Arm-PCR using iRepertoire HTBI primers to build TCR beta libraries. MiXCR, run by TCRdb on the multiplex PCR reads, gives a single entry per CDR3 protein. The sample includes about 530,000 distinct CDR3 sequences, roughly 16% seen only once; the top ten take roughly 25%. The same data also went into a second study, on T cells in Graves' hyperthyroidism and ophthalmopathy. As that report states: Reasons for excluding patients were uncontrolled infection, other autoimmune disease, pregnancy or lactation.

The sequence derives from a woman aged 35-60 years with Graves disease. Sequences were derived from peripheral blood mononuclear cells (PBMCs), sampled at new diagnosis, from a patient treated with antithyroid drugs. The chain employs TRBV10-3 and TRBJ2-1, with 8 bases identical to TRBD1. The CDR3 nucleotides read TGTGCCATCAGTGATTCGGACAGGGACAATGAGCAGTTCTTC. It codes for CAISDSDRDNEQFF.